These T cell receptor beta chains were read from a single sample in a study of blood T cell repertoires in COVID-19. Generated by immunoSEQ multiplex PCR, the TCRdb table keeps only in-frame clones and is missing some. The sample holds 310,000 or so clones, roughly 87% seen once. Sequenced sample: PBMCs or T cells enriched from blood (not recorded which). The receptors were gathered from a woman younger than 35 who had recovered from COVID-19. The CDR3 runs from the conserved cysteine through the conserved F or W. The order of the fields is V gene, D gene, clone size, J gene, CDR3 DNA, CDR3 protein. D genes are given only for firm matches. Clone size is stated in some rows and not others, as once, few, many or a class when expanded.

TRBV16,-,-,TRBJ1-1,TGTGCCAGCAGCCAGCGGGGGAGTGAAGCTTTCTTT,CASSQRGSEAFF
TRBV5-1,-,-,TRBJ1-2,TGCGCCAGCAGCCCGATGAACTCGAACTATGGCTACACCTTC,CASSPMNSNYGYTF
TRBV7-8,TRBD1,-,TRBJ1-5,TGTGCCAGCAGCTTCGGGACAGGGTTCGATCAGCCCCAGCATTTT,CASSFGTGFDQPQHF
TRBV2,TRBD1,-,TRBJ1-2,TGTGCCAGCACCGGGACAGCGACCTATGGCTACACCTTC,CASTGTATYGYTF
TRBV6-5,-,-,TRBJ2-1,TGTGCCAGCAGCTTACGGGATCTCTCCTACAATGAGCAGTTCTTC,CASSLRDLSYNEQFF
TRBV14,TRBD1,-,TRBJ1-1,TGTGCCAGCAGCCAATCCAGGGGGCGCGTATTCGCTGAAGCTTTCTTT,CASSQSRGRVFAEAFF
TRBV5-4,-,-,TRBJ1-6,TGTGCCAGCAGCTTGTTTCAGGGGAGCTCCTATAATTCACCCCTCCACTTT,CASSLFQGSSYNSPLHF
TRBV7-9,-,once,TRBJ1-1,TGTGCCAGCAGCTTAGCCGGAGGTGGTGAGTCGGCTTTCTTT,CASSLAGGGESAFF
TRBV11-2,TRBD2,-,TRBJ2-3,TGTGCCAGCAGCTTCGGCGGGGGGAGGATCTTCGCAGATACGCAGTATTTT,CASSFGGGRIFADTQYF
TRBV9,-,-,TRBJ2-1,TGTGCCAGCAGCGTAACCCCGCGTGGGAGTAGCAATGAGCAGTTCTTC,CASSVTPRGSSNEQFF
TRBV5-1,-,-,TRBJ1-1,TGCGCCAGCAGCTTGGGACAGCACACTGAAGCTTTCTTT,CASSLGQHTEAFF
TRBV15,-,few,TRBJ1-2,TGTGCCACCAGCAGGGACAGCTATGGCTACACCTTC,CATSRDSYGYTF
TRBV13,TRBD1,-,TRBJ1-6,TGTGCCAGCAGCCTACGGGACAGGGGGCTTTCACCCCTCCACTTT,CASSLRDRGLSPLHF
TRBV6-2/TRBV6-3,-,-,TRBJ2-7,TGTGCCAGCAGTTACGCAGGACACATCTACTACGAGCAGTACTTC,CASSYAGHIYYEQYF
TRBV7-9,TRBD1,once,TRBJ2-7,TGTGCCAGCAGCCAGACAGGGTTCTCCTACGAGCAGTACTTC,CASSQTGFSYEQYF
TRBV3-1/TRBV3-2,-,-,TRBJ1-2,TGTGCCAGCAGCCAAGGCCAGGGTCCTAACTATGGCTACACCTTC,CASSQGQGPNYGYTF
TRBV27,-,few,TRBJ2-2,TGTGCCAGCAGTTTAGAGTTCACCGGGGAGCTGTTTTTT,CASSLEFTGELFF
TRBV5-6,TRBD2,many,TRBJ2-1,TGTGCCAGCAGCTTGGTCGGTAGCGGGGTCGATGAGCAGTTCTTC,CASSLVGSGVDEQFF